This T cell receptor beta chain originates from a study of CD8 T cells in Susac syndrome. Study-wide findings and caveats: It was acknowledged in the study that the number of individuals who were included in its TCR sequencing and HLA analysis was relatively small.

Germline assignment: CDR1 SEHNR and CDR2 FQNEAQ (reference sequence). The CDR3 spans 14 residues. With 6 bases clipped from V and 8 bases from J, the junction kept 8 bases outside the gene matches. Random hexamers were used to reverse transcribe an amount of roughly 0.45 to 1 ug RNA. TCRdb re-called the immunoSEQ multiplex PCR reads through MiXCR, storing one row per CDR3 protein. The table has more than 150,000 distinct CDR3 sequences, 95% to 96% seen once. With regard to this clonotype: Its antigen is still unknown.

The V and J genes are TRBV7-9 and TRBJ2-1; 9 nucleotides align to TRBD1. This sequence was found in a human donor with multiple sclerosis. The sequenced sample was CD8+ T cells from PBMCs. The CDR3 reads CASSDRGFQDEQFF. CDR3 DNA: TGTGCCAGCAGTGACAGGGGGTTTCAGGATGAGCAGTTCTTC.